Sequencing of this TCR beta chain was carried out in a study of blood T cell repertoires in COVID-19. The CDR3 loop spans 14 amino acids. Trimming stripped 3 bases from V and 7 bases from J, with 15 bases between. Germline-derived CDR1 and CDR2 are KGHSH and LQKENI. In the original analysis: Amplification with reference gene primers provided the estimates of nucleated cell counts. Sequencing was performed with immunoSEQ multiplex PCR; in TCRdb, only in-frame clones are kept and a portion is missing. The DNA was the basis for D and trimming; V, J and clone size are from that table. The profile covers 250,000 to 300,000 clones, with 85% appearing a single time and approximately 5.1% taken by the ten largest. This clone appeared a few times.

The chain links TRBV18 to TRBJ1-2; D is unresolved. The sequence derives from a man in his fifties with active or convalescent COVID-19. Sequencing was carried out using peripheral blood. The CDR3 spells CASSPLGENAGYTF. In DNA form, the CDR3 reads TGTGCCAGCTCACCCCTCGGGGAGAACGCTGGCTACACCTTC.